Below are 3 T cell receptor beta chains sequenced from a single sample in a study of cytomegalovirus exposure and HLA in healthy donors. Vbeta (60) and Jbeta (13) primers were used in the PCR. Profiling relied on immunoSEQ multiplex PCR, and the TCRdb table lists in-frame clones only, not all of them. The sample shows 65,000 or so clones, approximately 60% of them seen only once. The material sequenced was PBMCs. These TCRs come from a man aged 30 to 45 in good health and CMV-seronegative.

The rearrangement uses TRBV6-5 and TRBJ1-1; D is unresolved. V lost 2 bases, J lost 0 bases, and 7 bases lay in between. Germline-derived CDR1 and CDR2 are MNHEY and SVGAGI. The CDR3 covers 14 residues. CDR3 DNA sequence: TGTGCCAGCAGTTACCAGGAAATGAACACTGAAGCTTTCTTT. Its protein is CASSYQEMNTEAFF.

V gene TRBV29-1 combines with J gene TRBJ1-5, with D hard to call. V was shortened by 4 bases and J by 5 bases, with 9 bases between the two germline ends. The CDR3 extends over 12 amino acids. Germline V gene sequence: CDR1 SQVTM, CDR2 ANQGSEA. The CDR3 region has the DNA TGCAGCGTTGGTGAGCTGGATCAGCCCCAGCATTTT. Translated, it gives CSVGELDQPQHF.

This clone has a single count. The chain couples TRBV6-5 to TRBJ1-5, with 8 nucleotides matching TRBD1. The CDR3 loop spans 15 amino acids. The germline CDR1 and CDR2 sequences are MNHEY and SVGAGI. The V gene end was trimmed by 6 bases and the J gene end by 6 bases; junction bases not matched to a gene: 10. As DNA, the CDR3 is TGTGCCAGCAGACGTGACAGGGGTAGTGTTCAGCCCCAGCATTTT. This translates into CASRRDRGSVQPQHF.